Presented here are 16 T cell receptor beta chains from one specimen sequenced in a study of technical replicates of blood from several donors. Sequencing was performed with immunoSEQ multiplex PCR; in TCRdb, only in-frame clones are kept and a portion is missing. Among roughly 70,000 clones listed, just under 95% were seen once. Specimen: T cells isolated from PBMCs. The source of these receptors is a human donor in good health.

The CDR3 spells CASTRGVLGEAFF. The CDR3 region has the DNA TGTGCCAGCACCAGGGGGGTGCTCGGTGAAGCTTTCTTT. The chain uses TRBV27 and TRBJ1-1; 7 nucleotides match TRBD1. Trimming took 7 bases from V and 7 from J; bases not matched to a gene: 9. The CDR3 has 13 residues. Germline V CDR1 and CDR2: MNHEY, SMNVEV (reference sequence).

The rearrangement links TRBV2 to TRBJ1-3, with a possible D match to TRBD1 (6 bases). Germline loops: CDR1 SNHLY, CDR2 FYNNEI. Deletions cut 1 base from V and 2 bases from J, with 9 bases between. The CDR3 has 15 residues. CDR3 region: CASSEDRETGNTIYF. The CDR3 nucleotides read TGTGCCAGCAGTGAAGACAGGGAGACTGGAAACACCATATATTTT.

A single count supports this clone. Written as DNA, the CDR3 is TGTGCCAGTAGTAACCCCTTCGGGGGAACGCTTCAGCCCCAGCATTTT. It is translated as CASSNPFGGTLQPQHF. This rearrangement joins TRBV19 to TRBJ1-5; possibly TRBD1 for D (5 bases). This CDR3 region has 16 residues. CDR1 is LNHDA, CDR2 SQIVND, per germline (reference sequence). Trimming took off 4 bases at V and 6 bases at J, with 19 bases between the two ends.

The chain is built from TRBV2 and TRBJ2-1; TRBD2 matches at 11 bases. With 2 bases clipped from V and 9 bases from J, the junction kept 3 bases outside the gene matches. CDR3 length: 14 residues. Germline CDR1 reads SNHLY; CDR2 reads FYNNEI. This CDR3 reads CASSEIAGGSEQFF. CDR3 bases: TGTGCCAGCAGTGAAATAGCGGGAGGGTCTGAGCAGTTCTTC.

The CDR3 protein is CASSAGYGYTF. The CDR3 bases are TGTGCCAGCAGCGCAGGGTATGGCTACACCTTC. The chain is built from TRBV6-1 and TRBJ1-2; a possible D gene is TRBD1 (5 bases). The CDR3 is made up of 11 amino acids. The germline V gene encodes CDR1 MNHNS and CDR2 SASEGT. V lost 6 bases to trimming and J lost 5 bases, with 7 bases between them.

V and J are TRBV27 and TRBJ2-3; the D is unclear. CDR3 length: 13 amino acids. Germline CDR1 reads MNHEY; CDR2 reads SMNVEV (reference sequence). Trimming removed 2 bases at V and 0 bases at J, with 3 bases between. The DNA for the CDR3 is TGTGCCAGCAGTTTACTAAGCACAGATACGCAGTATTTT. This encodes CASSLLSTDTQYF.

The chain joins TRBV7-8 to TRBJ2-7; 7 bases are shared with TRBD2. Germline values: CDR1 SGHVS, CDR2 FQNEAQ. V gave up 8 bases and J gave up 0 bases; unmatched junction bases: 19. The CDR3 has 18 amino acids. The CDR3 loop reads CASRVSRGSGRISYEQYF. The CDR3 nucleotides are TGTGCCAGCCGTGTTTCCCGTGGGTCCGGGAGGATCTCCTACGAGCAGTACTTC. Looking up the rest from reference TRBV7-8 and TRBJ2-7 gives the full variable domain: GAGVSQSPRYKVAKRGQDVALRCDPISGHVSLFWYQQALGQGPEFLTYFQNEAQLDKSGLPSDRFFAERPEGSVSTLKIQRTQQEDSAVYLCASRVSRGSGRISYEQYFGPGTRLTVT.

This chain joins TRBV5-5 and TRBJ1-1; 9 bases align to TRBD1. The CDR3 is 14 amino acids. Germline assignment: CDR1 SGHKS and CDR2 YYEKEE (reference sequence). Losses at the gene ends were 1 base for V and 2 bases for J; bases not matched to a gene: 0. This CDR3 reads CASSLTGGNTEAFF. CDR3 bases: TGTGCCAGCAGCTTGACAGGGGGCAACACTGAAGCTTTCTTT.

DNA of the CDR3: TGTGCCAGCAGACCTATGACAGTCAGGGCTGAAGCTTTCTTT. It codes for CASRPMTVRAEAFF. The rearrangement joins TRBV7-8 to TRBJ1-1, with TRBD1 as a possible D gene (5 bases). The germline gives CDR1 SGHVS, CDR2 FQNEAQ. The CDR3 length is 14 residues. Trimming pared 6 bases from V and 6 bases from J, leaving 17 bases between.

J is TRBJ2-5 and V is TRBV9, with 8 bases lining up with TRBD2. This CDR3 region has 15 residues. The germline V gene encodes CDR1 SGDLS and CDR2 YYNGEE. J gave up 3 bases and V 1 base, and 5 bases lay outside the gene matches. In DNA form, the CDR3 reads TGTGCCAGCAGCGTAACCGGACTAGCCGAAGAGACCCAGTACTTC. Translating gives CASSVTGLAEETQYF.

This clone was picked up one time. The chain carries TRBV19 and TRBJ2-5, with D maybe TRBD1 (6 bases). The CDR3 loop spans 14 amino acids. Deletions cut 6 bases from V and 5 bases from J, with 16 bases between. The V gene's germline CDR1 is LNHDA and CDR2 SQIVND (reference sequence). The CDR3 DNA reads TGTGCCAGTAGGAGACAGGTGGGAAGGGAGACCCAGTACTTC. Translation gives CASRRQVGRETQYF.

J is TRBJ1-1 and V is TRBV5-1; D may be TRBD1 (5 bases). Germline V gives CDR1 SGHRS, CDR2 YFSETQ. CDR3 length equals 16 residues. The V gene lost 4 bases and the J gene lost 3 bases, with 19 bases spanning the gap. CDR3 loop: CASSPLRDPVDTEAFF. CDR3 DNA sequence: TGCGCCAGCAGCCCACTCAGGGATCCTGTGGACACTGAAGCTTTCTTT.

CDR3 DNA: TGTGCCAGCAATCCCTCCCCCACAGCGGGCGAGCAGTACTTC. This codes for CASNPSPTAGEQYF. The V gene is TRBV28, the J gene TRBJ2-7; perhaps TRBD2 as D (6 bases). This CDR3 region has 14 residues. The germline V gene has CDR1 MDHEN and CDR2 SYDVKM. V was clipped by 7 bases and J by 6 bases, with 19 bases between them.

The chain has TRBV10-1 and TRBJ2-7; tentatively, D is TRBD2 (6 bases). Germline-derived CDR1 and CDR2 are WNHNN and SYGVQD (reference sequence). The V and J ends lost 3 bases and 2 bases respectively, with 11 bases between them. This CDR3 region has 14 residues. Here the CDR3 DNA reads TGCGCCAGCAGTGATTTGGAGGGACCCTACGAGCAGTACTTC. Amino acid sequence: CASSDLEGPYEQYF.

The J gene is TRBJ1-4, the V gene TRBV5-1, with 10 bases aligning to TRBD1. V was clipped by 5 bases and J by 8 bases; unmatched bases: 6. From germline, CDR1 is SGHRS and CDR2 YFSETQ. The CDR3 contains 14 residues. The CDR3 coding sequence is TGCGCCAGCAGTGTTGGACAGGGGGACGAAAAACTGTTTTTT. Its protein is CASSVGQGDEKLFF.

The V gene is TRBV5-6, the J gene TRBJ1-5; maybe TRBD1 (6 bases). The CDR3 is made up of 14 amino acids. The V and J ends lost 4 bases and 4 bases respectively, with 12 bases between them. Germline V gives CDR1 SGHDT, CDR2 YYEEEE. The CDR3 DNA is TGTGCCAGCAGCCAAGGGGGAAGGAATCAGCCCCAGCATTTT. It codes for CASSQGGRNQPQHF. Supplemented by reference TRBV5-6 and TRBJ1-5, the full variable domain reads DAGVTQSPTHLIKTRGQQVTLRCSPKSGHDTVSWYQQALGQGPQFIFQYYEEEERQRGNFPDRFSGHQFPNYSSELNVNALLLGDSALYLCASSQGGRNQPQHFGDGTRLSIL.